One and the same sample provided the 2 T cell receptor beta chains below, sequenced in a study of shared clonotypes between healthy human individuals. The method was immunoSEQ multiplex PCR; TCRdb's version includes in-frame clones alone and lacks a portion of them. The sample includes a few hundred thousand clones, 60% to 80% of them seen just once. The sample was memory CD4+ T cells sorted from blood. Subset: CD45RA-negative fraction. These receptors all come from a man aged 25 to 40 in good health.

This chain links TRBV5-1 with TRBJ1-4; D possibly corresponds to TRBD1 (6 bases). Germline-derived CDR1 and CDR2 are SGHRS and YFSETQ. V shed 4 bases and J shed 8 bases, with 15 bases lying between them. CDR3 length equals 14 residues. CDR3 in amino acids: CASSQGTLGEKLFF. CDR3 in DNA: TGCGCCAGCAGCCAGGGGACGCTGGGGGAAAAACTGTTTTTT.

This clone appeared once. The rearrangement links TRBV18 to TRBJ2-5; 14 bases map to TRBD2. The V and J ends lost 1 base and 5 bases, in that order; junction bases with no gene match: 6. Germline loops: CDR1 KGHSH, CDR2 LQKENI. The CDR3 has 17 residues. CDR3 in DNA: TGTGCCAGCTCACCACAGGGACTAGCGGGAGCAGGGGAGACCCAGTACTTC. This translates into CASSPQGLAGAGETQYF.